The 10 T cell receptor beta chains presented below share a single source sample, sequenced in a study of CD8 T cells in ankylosing spondylitis. Via MiXCR, TCRdb re-called the 5' RACE reads, giving one row per CDR3 protein. This table holds 25,000 to 35,000 distinct CDR3 sequences, 13% to 15% found once. The specimen was blood. The receptors originated from a male donor with ankylosing spondylitis or in good health (not recorded which).

This chain connects TRBV7-2 to TRBJ2-2; D is unresolved. The CDR3 runs to 14 residues. CDR1 and CDR2 from the germline V gene are SGHTA and FQGNSA. The V end was cut by 7 bases, the J end by 4 bases, with 13 bases between. The CDR3 DNA reads as TGTGCCAGCAAGTCTAGGCGCGGCACCGGGGAGCTGTTTTTT. Protein sequence: CASKSRRGTGELFF.

For the CDR3, the DNA is TGTGCCAGCAGTTCGGCAGGGGGCCACACCGGGGAGCTGTTTTTT. Its protein is CASSSAGGHTGELFF. The rearrangement uses TRBV6-2 or TRBV6-3 and TRBJ2-2; 8 bases are shared with TRBD1. The CDR3 totals 15 residues. Trimming removed 4 bases from V and 3 bases from J; junction bases left unmatched: 4. Germline V gene data show CDR1 as MNHEY and CDR2 as SVGEGT.

This clonotype has only a few counts. The rearrangement joins TRBV29-1 to TRBJ2-1; 12 nucleotides match TRBD1. From germline, CDR1 is SQVTM and CDR2 ANQGSEA. The junction had 4 bases not matched to a gene; V was cut back by 7 bases and J by 6 bases. The CDR3 is 13 residues long. CDR3 protein: CSGGQGASNEQFF. In DNA, the CDR3 is TGCAGCGGGGGACAGGGGGCTTCCAATGAGCAGTTCTTC.

This clonotype was counted between two and nine times. CDR3 in DNA: TGTGCCAGCAGCCCAATGGGATGGCGCGAGGGGACCCAGTACTTC. Its translation is CASSPMGWREGTQYF. The chain has TRBV7-6 and TRBJ2-5; maybe TRBD2 (5 bases). The germline V gene has CDR1 SGHVS and CDR2 FNYEAQ. The CDR3 totals 15 residues. V lost 5 bases and J 7 bases, leaving 20 bases between the germline ends. The whole variable domain, filled in from reference TRBV7-6 and TRBJ2-5, reads GAGVSQSPRYKVTKRGQDVALRCDPISGHVSLYWYRQALGQGPEFLTYFNYEAQQDKSGLPNDRFSAERPEGSISTLTIQRTEQRDSAMYRCASSPMGWREGTQYFGPGTRLLVL.

This chain joins TRBV12-3 or TRBV12-4 and TRBJ2-3, with a possible D match to TRBD2 (6 bases). With 6 bases removed from V and 6 bases from J, the gap between germline ends came to 13 bases. The CDR3 consists of 13 residues. CDR3 loop: CASSGSAPDTQYF. The CDR3 nucleotides read TGTGCCAGCAGCGGGAGCGCACCGGATACGCAGTATTTT.

A few counts support this clonotype. The V call is TRBV7-3, the J call TRBJ2-3; 8 bases are shared with TRBD1. Germline V gene sequence: CDR1 SGHTA, CDR2 FQGTGA. V lost 4 bases and J lost 2; bases outside the gene matches: 5. The CDR3 covers 15 residues. CDR3 loop: CASSSTGVYTDTQYF. CDR3 nucleotide sequence: TGTGCCAGCAGCTCGACAGGGGTCTACACAGATACGCAGTATTTT.

Many counts were recorded for this clonotype. The chain joins TRBV29-1 to TRBJ2-2; 8 bases fit TRBD2. The V segment lost 6 bases and the J segment 4 bases; nucleotides outside the gene matches: 7. Looked up from germline, CDR1 is SQVTM and CDR2 is ANQGSEA. The CDR3 is 14 residues long. CDR3 protein: CSVPGLDSTGELFF. CDR3 nucleotides: TGCAGCGTCCCGGGACTAGACTCCACCGGGGAGCTGTTTTTT.

The rearrangement joins TRBV7-2 to TRBJ2-2; 10 nucleotides line up with TRBD2. The CDR3 is 16 residues long. J was trimmed by 2 bases and V by 7 bases; bases with no gene match: 7. Per germline, CDR1 SGHTA and CDR2 FQGNSA. The CDR3 loop reads CASTLRTSGNTGELFF. CDR3 nucleotide sequence: TGTGCCAGCACCCTAAGGACTAGCGGAAACACCGGGGAGCTGTTTTTT.

This clonotype has only a few counts. The chain recombines TRBV2 with TRBJ2-2, with D hard to call. There are 13 residues in the CDR3. V lost 7 bases and J 0 bases, leaving 6 bases between the germline ends. The germline CDR1 and CDR2 sequences are SNHLY and FYNNEI. This chain's CDR3 is CASTPTNTGELFF. CDR3 DNA sequence: TGTGCCAGCACACCCACGAACACCGGGGAGCTGTTTTTT.

V is TRBV10-3 and J is TRBJ2-1, with 12 bases aligning to TRBD2. The V gene end was trimmed by 6 bases and the J gene end by 7 bases; junction bases not matched to a gene: 10. Germline V lookup: CDR1 ENHRY, CDR2 SYGVKD. The CDR3 extends over 16 amino acids. CDR3 coding DNA: TGTGCCATCAGGGATTCGACTAGCGGGGGCCTGAATGAGCAGTTCTTC. It yields the protein CAIRDSTSGGLNEQFF.